Presented here are 25 T cell receptor beta chains from one specimen sequenced in a study of control samples from healthy donors and cancer patients. Using immunoSEQ multiplex PCR, the repertoire was profiled, and TCRdb retains in-frame clones only, with some absent. The sample carries 90,000 to 150,000 clones, about 89% recorded once. The material sequenced was blood. Source of these receptors: a man aged 45-60 years in good health.

The rearrangement joins TRBV1 to TRBJ1-2. TRBV1 corresponds to a pseudogene. The CDR3 length is 14 residues. Here the CDR3 reads CTSSQVEGGNGYTF. Written as DNA, the CDR3 is TGCACCAGCAGCCAAGTCGAGGGGGGAAACGGCTACACCTTC.

The rearrangement links TRBV6-4 to TRBJ1-2, with D maybe TRBD1 (6 bases). This CDR3 spans 12 amino acids. CDR1 is MRHNA and CDR2 is SNTAGT in the germline V gene. V was clipped by 6 bases and J by 2 bases, with 7 bases between them. The chain's CDR3 is CASSTGNYGYTF. The CDR3 region has the DNA TGTGCCAGCAGCACAGGGAACTATGGCTACACCTTC.

This chain joins TRBV6-1 and TRBJ2-7; D is undetermined. V lost 1 base to trimming and J lost 5 bases, with 15 bases between them. Germline V gives CDR1 MNHNS, CDR2 SASEGT. CDR3 length: 15 residues. CDR3 nucleotide sequence: TGTGCCAGCAGTGAAGTAATGCAGAACGGAAACGAGCAGTACTTC. Its translation is CASSEVMQNGNEQYF.

This chain uses TRBV10-3 with TRBJ2-7, with D tentatively TRBD1 (6 bases). V dropped 0 bases and J dropped 0 bases, with 9 bases sitting between them. CDR3 length: 15 amino acids. Germline lookup yields CDR1 ENHRY and CDR2 SYGVKD. The CDR3: CAISESYRVSYEQYF. In DNA form, the CDR3 reads TGTGCCATCAGTGAGTCTTACAGGGTCTCCTACGAGCAGTACTTC.

The chain recombines TRBV18 with TRBJ1-2, with TRBD1 identical over 7 bases. With V trimmed by 3 bases and J by 3 bases, 7 bases remained unmatched. In germline, CDR1 is KGHSH, CDR2 LQKENI. This CDR3 is 15 amino acids long. CDR3 coding DNA: TGTGCCAGCTCACCCTACAGGGGTGGGCACTATGGCTACACCTTC. This codes for CASSPYRGGHYGYTF.

This clone was detected only once. V and J are TRBV9 and TRBJ1-2, with unresolved D. Trimming shortened V by 5 bases and J by 3 bases, and 11 bases separated the two germline ends. Germline values: CDR1 SGDLS, CDR2 YYNGEE. The CDR3 has 13 residues. For the CDR3, the DNA is TGTGCCAGCAGGCCGCCGCGAGACTATGGCTACACCTTC. Encoded protein: CASRPPRDYGYTF.

The chain is built from TRBV19 and TRBJ1-2; tentative D call: TRBD1 (5 bases). Trimming shortened V by 1 base and J by 3 bases, and 9 bases separated the two germline ends. The CDR3 covers 14 residues. In germline, CDR1 is LNHDA, CDR2 SQIVND (reference sequence). CDR3 sequence: CASSIVGGDYGYTF. Here the CDR3 DNA reads TGTGCCAGTAGTATAGTCGGGGGAGACTATGGCTACACCTTC.

The V gene is TRBV5-1, the J gene TRBJ1-1; tentative D call: TRBD1 (6 bases). Germline-derived CDR1 and CDR2 are SGHRS and YFSETQ. The V gene lost 4 bases and the J gene lost 3 bases, with 13 bases spanning the gap. The CDR3 has 14 amino acids. The CDR3 region has the DNA TGCGCCAGCAGCCGACGGTCAGGGGACACTGAAGCTTTCTTT. Its protein is CASSRRSGDTEAFF.

The genes are TRBV6-6 and TRBJ1-4; D is possibly TRBD1 (5 bases). Germline CDR1 MNHNY, CDR2 SVGAGI (reference sequence). The CDR3 contains 14 residues. V was cut by 6 bases and J by 0 bases, with 8 bases left in between. CDR3: CASRGGSTNEKLFF. The CDR3 DNA reads TGTGCCAGCAGGGGGGGATCAACTAATGAAAAACTGTTTTTT.

V and J are TRBV5-1 and TRBJ2-7, with D possibly being TRBD1 (5 bases). The germline CDR1 and CDR2 sequences are SGHRS and YFSETQ. The CDR3 length is 16 residues. Trimming left V 4 bases short and J 4 bases short, with 21 bases between. As DNA, the CDR3 is TGCGCCAGCAGCCCCCCGGGTCAGGGCTTAAGGTACGAGCAGTACTTC. It is translated as CASSPPGQGLRYEQYF.

This clone has a single count. The chain employs TRBV10-2 and TRBJ1-1; possibly TRBD1 for D (6 bases). Germline CDR1 is WSHSY and CDR2 is SAAADI. There are 14 residues in the CDR3. Deletions cut 1 base from V and 8 bases from J, with 14 bases between. The chain's CDR3 is CASSELGTTFEAFF. The CDR3 DNA follows: TGCGCCAGCAGTGAGTTGGGGACAACCTTCGAAGCTTTCTTT.

The genes are TRBV6-5 and TRBJ2-5; D is tentatively TRBD1 or TRBD2 (5 bases each). CDR3 length: 14 amino acids. Trimming removed 6 bases from V and 5 bases from J, with 16 bases in between. Germline V gene lookup returns CDR1 MNHEY and CDR2 SVGAGI. This CDR3 reads CASRLRDLRETQYF. Here the CDR3 DNA reads TGTGCCAGCAGACTCCGGGACCTGAGGGAGACCCAGTACTTC.

The V gene is TRBV11-2, the J gene TRBJ1-6, with D uncertain. V gave up 5 bases and J gave up 6 bases, with 17 bases separating them. Germline CDR1 SGHAT, CDR2 FQNNGV. The CDR3 length is 16 residues. CDR3 amino acids: CASSILPPVSNSPLHF. In DNA, the CDR3 is TGTGCCAGCAGCATCCTGCCCCCCGTCTCTAATTCACCCCTCCACTTT. The whole variable domain, filled in from reference TRBV11-2 and TRBJ1-6, reads EAGVAQSPRYKIIEKRQSVAFWCNPISGHATLYWYQQILGQGPKLLIQFQNNGVVDDSQLPKDRFSAERLKGVDSTLKIQPAKLEDSAVYLCASSILPPVSNSPLHFGNGTRLTVT.

A single count supports this clone. V is TRBV4-2 and J is TRBJ2-3; 7 bases fit TRBD2. CDR3 length: 16 amino acids. V lost 2 bases, J lost 1 base, and 6 bases stayed unmatched. Per the germline V gene, CDR1 is LGHNA and CDR2 is YNFKEQ. CDR3 sequence reads: CASSQPHSGRTDTQYF. CDR3 sequence (DNA): TGTGCCAGCAGCCAACCCCATAGCGGGCGCACAGATACGCAGTATTTT.

The DNA of the CDR3 is TGTGCCAGTAGCCCCGATACAGGGCTTGGGAACTATGGCTACACCTTC. Translated: CASSPDTGLGNYGYTF. The chain uses TRBV19 and TRBJ1-2, with a tentative D call TRBD1 (6 bases). Germline V gene sequence: CDR1 LNHDA, CDR2 SQIVND (reference sequence). V shed 6 bases and J shed 2 bases, with 19 bases lying between them. The CDR3 length is 16 residues.

This chain uses TRBV7-2 with TRBJ2-5; weak D call: TRBD2 (5 bases). The CDR3 loop spans 13 amino acids. CDR1 is SGHTA and CDR2 is FQGNSA in the germline V gene. V lost 1 base, J lost 8 bases, and 11 bases lay in between. DNA for the CDR3: TGTGCCAGCAGCTTAGAAAGAGGGAGAACCCAGTACTTC. It specifies CASSLERGRTQYF.

This chain uses TRBV5-4 with TRBJ2-3; tentatively, D is TRBD2 (5 bases). Deletions cut 2 bases from V and 0 bases from J, with 10 bases between. The germline CDR1 and CDR2 sequences are SGHNT and YYREEE (reference sequence). The CDR3 is made up of 15 amino acids. The CDR3, as DNA: TGTGCCAGCAGCTTCGGCCTAGCAAGCACAGATACGCAGTATTTT. Translation gives CASSFGLASTDTQYF.

V usage is TRBV3-1 (or the pseudogene TRBV3-2) and J usage is TRBJ2-2; tentatively, D is TRBD2 (5 bases). Germline CDR1 reads LGHDT; CDR2 reads YNNKEL (reference sequence). The V end was cut by 4 bases, the J end by 2 bases, with 11 bases between. This CDR3 comprises 15 residues. CDR3 sequence: CASSPSGINTGELFF. In DNA, the CDR3 is TGTGCCAGCAGCCCCTCCGGGATTAACACCGGGGAGCTGTTTTTT.

The chain employs TRBV6-5 and TRBJ2-1, with D possibly being TRBD2 (6 bases). The germline V gene encodes CDR1 MNHEY and CDR2 SVGAGI. The CDR3 loop spans 15 amino acids. Deletions cut 6 bases from V and 2 bases from J, with 14 bases between. CDR3 coding DNA: TGTGCCAGCAGCGCCCCGGGACTCGCCTACAATGAGCAGTTCTTC. This sequence encodes CASSAPGLAYNEQFF.

This chain's CDR3 is CASSPGVVSSPLHF. The CDR3 DNA reads TGCGCCAGCAGCCCCGGGGTAGTGTCTTCACCCCTCCACTTT. The chain has TRBV5-1 and TRBJ1-6; unclear D gene. CDR1 SGHRS and CDR2 YFSETQ come from the germline V gene. The CDR3 is 14 amino acids. Trimming left V 4 bases short and J 9 bases short, with 14 bases between.

The chain carries TRBV2 and TRBJ2-1; 13 nucleotides match TRBD2. With 6 bases clipped from V and 5 bases from J, the junction kept 4 bases outside the gene matches. CDR3 size: 15 residues. Germline loops: CDR1 SNHLY, CDR2 FYNNEI. The CDR3 reads CASRPTSGGDNEQFF. CDR3 nucleotide sequence: TGTGCCAGCAGGCCCACTAGCGGGGGGGACAATGAGCAGTTCTTC.

The rearrangement uses TRBV5-1 and TRBJ1-1; 9 bases are a match to TRBD1. The CDR3 is made up of 15 amino acids. From germline, CDR1 is SGHRS and CDR2 YFSETQ. J gave up 7 bases and V 0 bases, and 7 bases lay outside the gene matches. The CDR3 DNA sequence: TGCGCCAGCAGCTTGGAGGGGACAGGGTTGGATGAAGCTTTCTTT. Translated: CASSLEGTGLDEAFF. Variable domain in full (rest from reference TRBV5-1 and TRBJ1-1): KAGVTQTPRYLIKTRGQQVTLSCSPISGHRSVSWYQQTPGQGLQFLFEYFSETQRNKGNFPGRFSGRQFSNSRSEMNVSTLELGDSALYLCASSLEGTGLDEAFFGQGTRLTVV.

The chain is built from TRBV27 and TRBJ2-3, with a possible D match to TRBD2 (7 bases). The CDR3 totals 14 residues. Germline CDR1 and CDR2: MNHEY and SMNVEV (reference sequence). V was pared by 4 bases and J by 3 bases, with 11 bases between. The CDR3 spells CASSSRGGTDTQYF. CDR3 in DNA: TGTGCCAGCAGTTCCAGGGGAGGGACAGATACGCAGTATTTT.

The chain couples TRBV29-1 to TRBJ1-1; a weak D match, TRBD1 (5 bases). This CDR3 contains 12 residues. From germline, CDR1 is SQVTM and CDR2 ANQGSEA. Trimming cost V 5 bases and J 2 bases, with 9 bases left between them. The CDR3 DNA follows: TGCAGCGTTCGACAGACAAACACTGAAGCTTTCTTT. The encoded protein is CSVRQTNTEAFF. Full variable domain (remainder filled in from reference TRBV29-1 and TRBJ1-1): SAVISQKPSRDICQRGTSLTIQCQVDSQVTMMFWYRQQPGQSLTLIATANQGSEATYESGFVIDKFPISRPNLTFSTLTVSNMSPEDSSIYLCSVRQTNTEAFFGQGTRLTVV.

This sequence joins TRBV7-6 and TRBJ2-4; D is possibly TRBD2 (6 bases). Germline V gives CDR1 SGHVS, CDR2 FNYEAQ. The CDR3 length is 13 residues. Trimming stripped 2 bases from V and 6 bases from J, with 8 bases between. The CDR3 sequence: CASSLNSGNIQYF. In DNA form, the CDR3 reads TGTGCCAGCAGCTTAAATAGCGGAAACATTCAGTACTTC.